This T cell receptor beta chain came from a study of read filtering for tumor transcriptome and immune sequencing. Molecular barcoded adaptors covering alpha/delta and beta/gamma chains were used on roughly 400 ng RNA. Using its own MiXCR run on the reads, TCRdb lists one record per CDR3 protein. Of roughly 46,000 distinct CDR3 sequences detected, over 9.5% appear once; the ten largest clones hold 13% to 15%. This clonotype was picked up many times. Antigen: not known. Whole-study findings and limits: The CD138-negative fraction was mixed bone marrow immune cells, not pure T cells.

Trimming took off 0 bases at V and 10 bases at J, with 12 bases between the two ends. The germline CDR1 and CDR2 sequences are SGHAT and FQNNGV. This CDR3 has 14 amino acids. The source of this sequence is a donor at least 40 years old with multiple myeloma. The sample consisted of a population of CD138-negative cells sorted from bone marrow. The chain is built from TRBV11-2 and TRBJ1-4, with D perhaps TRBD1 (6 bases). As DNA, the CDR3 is TGTGCCAGCAGCTTAGACCACAGGGCCGGAAAACTGTTTTTT. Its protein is CASSLDHRAGKLFF.